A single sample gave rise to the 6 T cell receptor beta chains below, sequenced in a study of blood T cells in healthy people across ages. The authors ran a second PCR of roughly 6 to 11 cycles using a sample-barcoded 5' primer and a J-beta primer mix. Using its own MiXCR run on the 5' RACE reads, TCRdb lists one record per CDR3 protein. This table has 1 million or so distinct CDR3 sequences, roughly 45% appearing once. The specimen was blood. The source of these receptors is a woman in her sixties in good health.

This CDR3 is CASVRAGGYNEQFF. The CDR3 DNA reads as TGTGCCAGCGTCCGGGCGGGGGGATACAATGAGCAGTTCTTC. The rearrangement uses TRBV28 and TRBJ2-1, with 8 positions matching TRBD2. The CDR3 is 14 residues long. Germline V gene data show CDR1 as MDHEN and CDR2 as SYDVKM. J gave up 4 bases and V 8 bases, and 7 bases lay outside the gene matches.

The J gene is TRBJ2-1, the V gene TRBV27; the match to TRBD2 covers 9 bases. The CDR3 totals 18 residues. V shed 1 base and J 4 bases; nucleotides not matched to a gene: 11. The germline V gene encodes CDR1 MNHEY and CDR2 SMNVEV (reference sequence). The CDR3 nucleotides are TGTGCCAGCAGTTTATTGGGACTAGCTAGGGGCCGATACAATGAGCAGTTCTTC. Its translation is CASSLLGLARGRYNEQFF.

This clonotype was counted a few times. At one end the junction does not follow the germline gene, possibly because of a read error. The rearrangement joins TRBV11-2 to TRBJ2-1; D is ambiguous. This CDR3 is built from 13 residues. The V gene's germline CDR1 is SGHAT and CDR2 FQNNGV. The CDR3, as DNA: TGTGCCAGCAGCCAAGAGATCTACAATGAACAGTTCTTC. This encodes CASSQEIYNEQFF.

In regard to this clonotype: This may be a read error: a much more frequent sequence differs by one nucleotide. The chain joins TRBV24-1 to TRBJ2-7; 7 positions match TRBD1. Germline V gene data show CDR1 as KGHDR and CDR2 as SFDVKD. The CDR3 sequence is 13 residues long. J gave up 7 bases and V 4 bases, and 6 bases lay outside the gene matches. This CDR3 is CATSEIQGSEQYF. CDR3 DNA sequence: TGTGCCACCAGTGAAATACAGGGGTCTGAGCAGTACTTC.

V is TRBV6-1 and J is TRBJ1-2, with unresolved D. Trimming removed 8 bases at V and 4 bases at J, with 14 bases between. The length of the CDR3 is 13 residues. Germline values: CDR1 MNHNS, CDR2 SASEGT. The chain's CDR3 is CASHSDLAYGYTF. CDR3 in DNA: TGTGCCAGCCATTCTGACCTTGCCTATGGCTACACCTTC.

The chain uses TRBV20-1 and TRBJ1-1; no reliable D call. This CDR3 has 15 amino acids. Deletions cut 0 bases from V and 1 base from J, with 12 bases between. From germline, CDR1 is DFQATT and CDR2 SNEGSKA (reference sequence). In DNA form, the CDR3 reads TGCAGTGCTAGAGATCCTAGGAAGGAGAACACTGAAGCTTTCTTT. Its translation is CSARDPRKENTEAFF.